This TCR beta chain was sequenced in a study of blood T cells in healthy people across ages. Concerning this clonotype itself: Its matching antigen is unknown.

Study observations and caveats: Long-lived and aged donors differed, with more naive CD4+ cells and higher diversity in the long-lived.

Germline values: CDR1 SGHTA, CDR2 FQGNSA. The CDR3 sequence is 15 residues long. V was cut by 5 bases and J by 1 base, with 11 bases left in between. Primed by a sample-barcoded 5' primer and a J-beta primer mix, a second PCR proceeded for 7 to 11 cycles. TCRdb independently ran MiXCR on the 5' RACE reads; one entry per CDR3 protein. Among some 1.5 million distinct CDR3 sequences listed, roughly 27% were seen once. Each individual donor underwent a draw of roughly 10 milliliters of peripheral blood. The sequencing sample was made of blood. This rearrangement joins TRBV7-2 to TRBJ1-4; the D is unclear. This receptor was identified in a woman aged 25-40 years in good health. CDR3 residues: CASSRSGRTNEKLFF. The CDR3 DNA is TGTGCCAGCAGCCGTTCCGGTAGAACTAATGAAAAACTGTTTTTT.